This TCR beta chain appears in the sequencing data of a study of shared clonotypes between healthy human individuals. This CDR3 spans 14 amino acids. Germline assignment: CDR1 LNHDA and CDR2 SQIVND (reference sequence). Trimming cost V 6 bases and J 7 bases, with 16 bases left between them. With respect to this clone: The sample carries other DNA sequences with the same CDR3.

The data were produced by immunoSEQ multiplex PCR, yet TCRdb's version contains in-frame clones alone and is incomplete. The table shows more than 2 million clones, with around 95% occurring only once. The source of this sequence is a man between 18 and 35 years old in good health. The chain has TRBV19 and TRBJ1-5; the D gene is possibly TRBD1 (5 bases). The specimen sequenced was naive CD4+ T cells sorted from blood. Subset in this sample: CD45RA+ positively selected. The CDR3 loop is CASSLSGGVQPQHF. Written as DNA, the CDR3 is TGTGCCAGTAGCCTTAGTGGGGGAGTACAGCCCCAGCATTTT.